Shown below are 12 T cell receptor beta chains from a single sample sequenced in a study of lung T cells in sarcoidosis with Löfgren's syndrome. TCRdb reanalysed the reads using MiXCR and keeps one entry per CDR3 protein. Of roughly 3,500 distinct CDR3 sequences in the sample, 17% were seen once. The material sequenced was CD4+ T cells from bronchoalveolar lavage. The receptors stem from a human donor with sarcoidosis (Löfgren's syndrome or another form), or a control subject (not recorded which).

By sample fraction, this clonotype is medium-sized (0.01 to 0.1%). V usage is TRBV7-2 and J usage is TRBJ2-5; 14 positions match TRBD2. Trimming took 1 base from V and 5 from J; bases not matched to a gene: 3. There are 16 residues in the CDR3. CDR1 is SGHTA and CDR2 is FQGNSA in the germline V gene. The CDR3 region has the DNA TGTGCCAGCAGCTTAGGACTAGCGGGGGGGCTGGAGACCCAGTACTTC. Translation gives CASSLGLAGGLETQYF. Full variable domain (rest looked up from reference TRBV7-2 and TRBJ2-5): GAGVSQSPSNKVTEKGKDVELRCDPISGHTALYWYRQSLGQGLEFLIYFQGNSAPDKSGLPSDRFSAERTGGSVSTLTIQRTQQEDSAVYLCASSLGLAGGLETQYFGPGTRLLVL.

By its share, this clonotype is medium-sized (0.01 to 0.1%). J is TRBJ2-1 and V is TRBV19; TRBD2 aligns across 10 bases. Trimming cost V 0 bases and J 12 bases; bases outside gene matches: 2. Germline-derived CDR1 and CDR2 are LNHDA and SQIVND (reference sequence). The CDR3 consists of 13 residues. This CDR3 is CASSIERTSGQFF. DNA of the CDR3: TGTGCCAGTAGTATAGAAAGGACTAGCGGGCAGTTCTTC.

This clonotype occurred a few times. The rearrangement joins TRBV4-1 to TRBJ1-2; unclear D gene. In germline, CDR1 is MGHRA, CDR2 YSYEKL. The V gene lost 5 bases and the J gene lost 0 bases, with 16 bases spanning the gap. CDR3 length: 16 residues. CDR3 loop: CASSSNLRETNYGYTF. CDR3 bases: TGCGCCAGCAGCTCGAACCTGAGAGAAACTAACTATGGCTACACCTTC.

Judged by abundance, this clonotype is large. This chain links TRBV27 with TRBJ2-3; D not certain. Germline V gene data show CDR1 as MNHEY and CDR2 as SMNVEV (reference sequence). The CDR3 totals 12 residues. With 0 bases removed from V and 6 bases from J, the gap between germline ends came to 4 bases. CDR3 sequence: CASSLSADTQYF. The CDR3 DNA follows: TGTGCCAGCAGTTTATCGGCGGATACGCAGTATTTT.

This clonotype was seen a few times. With a much larger clone just one base away, this may be a read error. The chain employs TRBV27 and TRBJ1-3; D perhaps matches TRBD1 (5 bases). V lost 5 bases and J lost 5, with 16 bases in between. CDR3 length equals 15 residues. Germline V gene lookup returns CDR1 MNHEY and CDR2 SMNVEV (reference sequence). For the CDR3, the DNA is TGTGCCAGCAGTACCCGGACGGGACCTAGAAACACCATATATTTT. It codes for CASSTRTGPRNTIYF.

By share of the sample, this clonotype is medium-sized (0.01 to 0.1%). The V call is TRBV7-9, the J call TRBJ2-1, with TRBD2 identical over 7 bases. The trim removed 3 bases at V and 11 bases at J, leaving 7 bases unmatched. This CDR3 is 13 amino acids long. CDR1 is SEHNR, CDR2 FQNEAQ, per germline (reference sequence). The CDR3 region has the DNA TGTGCCAGCAGCTTGGGGGGGGATGATAAGCAGTTCTTC. Protein sequence: CASSLGGDDKQFF.

This clonotype is medium-sized by share. The chain is built from TRBV19 and TRBJ1-2; weak D call: TRBD1 (5 bases). CDR3 length: 12 residues. Germline values: CDR1 LNHDA, CDR2 SQIVND (reference sequence). Trimming cost V 5 bases and J 5 bases, with 9 bases left between them. CDR3 DNA sequence: TGTGCCAGTAGTTTCAGGGAGTATGGCTACACCTTC. Translating it yields CASSFREYGYTF.

This clonotype is categorized as medium-sized (0.01 to 0.1%). The DNA for the CDR3 is TGTGCCAGCAGGAACCGGTCTAGCACAGATACGCAGTATTTT. It specifies CASRNRSSTDTQYF. The chain recombines TRBV5-7 with TRBJ2-3; no clear D gene. TRBV5-7 is an ORF for which the function is uncertain. The CDR3 is 14 amino acids. V dropped 5 bases and J dropped 0 bases, with 10 bases sitting between them.

This clonotype turned up a few times. V usage is TRBV9 and J usage is TRBJ1-1; D is possibly TRBD1 (5 bases). Germline loops: CDR1 SGDLS, CDR2 YYNGEE. V dropped 4 bases and J dropped 4 bases, with 17 bases sitting between them. The CDR3 length is 15 residues. The CDR3 bases are TGTGCCAGCAGCATACGGGACGACACGAGCACTGAAGCTTTCTTT. This encodes CASSIRDDTSTEAFF.

This clonotype is categorized as medium-sized. The genes are TRBV7-9 and TRBJ2-3; 8 nucleotides line up with TRBD2. This CDR3 contains 16 residues. The trim removed 5 bases at V and 2 bases at J, leaving 9 bases unmatched. Per the germline V gene, CDR1 is SEHNR and CDR2 is FQNEAQ (reference sequence). The CDR3 DNA is TGTGCCAGCAGCCTGCGGACTAGCCTCCCCACAGATACGCAGTATTTT. This sequence encodes CASSLRTSLPTDTQYF. The full variable domain, with the rest looked up from reference TRBV7-9 and TRBJ2-3, is DTGVSQNPRHKITKRGQNVTFRCDPISEHNRLYWYRQTLGQGPEFLTYFQNEAQLEKSRLLSDRFSAERPKGSFSTLEIQRTEQGDSAMYLCASSLRTSLPTDTQYFGPGTRLTVL.

As to this clonotype: Without the conserved terminal phenylalanine or tryptophan, this CDR3 likely stems from a read error. The limits of the CDR3 on the DNA are not certain, so only TCRdb's listed CDR3 is given. Here the CDR3 reads CSAQGSLQGGGYTL. This chain uses TRBV20-1 with TRBJ1-2. The CDR3 numbers 14 amino acids, ends counted. Germline CDR1 is DFQATT and CDR2 is SNEGSKA (reference sequence).

This clonotype is categorized as medium-sized. V is TRBV20-1 and J is TRBJ1-3; weak D call: TRBD1 (5 bases). This CDR3 has 11 residues. CDR1 DFQATT and CDR2 SNEGSKA come from the germline V gene (reference sequence). V dropped 5 bases and J dropped 7 bases, with 9 bases sitting between them. This CDR3 is CSAQWGNTIYF. The CDR3 DNA reads TGCAGTGCTCAGTGGGGGAACACCATATATTTT.